This T cell receptor (beta chain) originates from a study of blood T cell repertoires in COVID-19. About the research overall: T cells, B-cell-depleted T cells, or PBMCs provided the cDNA or gDNA that served as material.

Sequenced by immunoSEQ multiplex PCR; TCRdb stores in-frame clones only, minus some. Of about 190,000 clones listed, about 89% are singletons. The V segment lost 2 bases and the J segment 2 bases; nucleotides outside the gene matches: 4. The germline gives CDR1 MNHNS, CDR2 SASEGT. This CDR3 has 15 residues. This receptor was taken from a man in his forties with acute or convalescent COVID-19. This chain joins TRBV6-1 and TRBJ2-3, with TRBD2 matching over 7 bases. The sample comprised peripheral blood. The CDR3 loop reads CASSEWGGPTDTQYF. In DNA form, the CDR3 reads TGTGCCAGCAGTGAATGGGGGGGACCCACAGATACGCAGTATTTT.